These 20 T cell receptor beta chains were sequenced from one sample in a study of blood T cell repertoires in COVID-19. Only in-frame clones appear in the TCRdb table, and some are missing; sequencing was by immunoSEQ multiplex PCR. The sample records around 250,000 clones, about four fifths being singletons. The sequencing input was peripheral blood. These receptors originate from a woman aged 18-29 years with acute or convalescent COVID-19.

This clone has just one count. The chain carries TRBV9 and TRBJ2-1; 11 bases align to TRBD2. Germline CDR1 is SGDLS and CDR2 is YYNGEE. J gave up 1 base and V 3 bases, and 6 bases lay outside the gene matches. CDR3 length equals 17 residues. The CDR3: CASSGHPSGRSYNEQFF. The CDR3 DNA reads as TGTGCCAGCAGCGGGCATCCTAGCGGGAGGTCCTACAATGAGCAGTTCTTC.

This sequence joins TRBV2 and TRBJ1-2; D might be TRBD1 (6 bases). The length of the CDR3 is 15 residues. The germline V gene encodes CDR1 SNHLY and CDR2 FYNNEI. V lost 6 bases and J 4 bases, leaving 18 bases between the germline ends. DNA for the CDR3: TGTGCCAGCAGAGGGACACAGGGAAGAGTCTATGGCTACACCTTC. Amino acids: CASRGTQGRVYGYTF.

This sequence joins TRBV7-8 and TRBJ2-1; the match to TRBD2 covers 14 bases. V was pared by 5 bases and J by 6 bases, with 12 bases of the junction left unmatched. Looked up from germline, CDR1 is SGHVS and CDR2 is FQNEAQ. The CDR3 covers 18 residues. CDR3 coding DNA: TGTGCCAGCAGCCCCAAAATTAAGGGACTAGCGGGAGCCAATGAGCAGTTCTTC. It encodes CASSPKIKGLAGANEQFF. Combining the CDR3 with reference TRBV7-8 and TRBJ2-1 gives the whole variable domain GAGVSQSPRYKVAKRGQDVALRCDPISGHVSLFWYQQALGQGPEFLTYFQNEAQLDKSGLPSDRFFAERPEGSVSTLKIQRTQQEDSAVYLCASSPKIKGLAGANEQFFGPGTRLTVL.

This chain uses TRBV6-5 with TRBJ1-4, with 9 nucleotides matching TRBD1. The CDR3 sequence is 14 residues long. From germline, CDR1 is MNHEY and CDR2 SVGAGI. V was clipped by 5 bases and J by 8 bases; unmatched bases: 6. In nucleotides, the CDR3 is TGTGCCAGCAGTCATGACAGGGGGGTCGAAAAACTGTTTTTT. The encoded protein is CASSHDRGVEKLFF.

The chain employs TRBV5-1 and TRBJ2-2; D might be TRBD2 (6 bases). This CDR3 has 15 residues. Trimming stripped 4 bases from V and 4 bases from J, with 14 bases between. CDR1 is SGHRS and CDR2 is YFSETQ in the germline V gene. The CDR3 loop reads CASSAGTGGTGELFF. CDR3 DNA sequence: TGCGCCAGCAGCGCCGGGACTGGGGGCACCGGGGAGCTGTTTTTT.

The chain links TRBV27 to TRBJ1-2, with 10 bases fitting TRBD1. CDR1 and CDR2 (germline): MNHEY, SMNVEV (reference sequence). Trimming removed 6 bases from V and 6 bases from J; junction bases left unmatched: 4. This CDR3 has 13 residues. The CDR3 bases are TGTGCCAGCAGGCCAGGGACAGGGGATGGCTACACCTTC. It translates to CASRPGTGDGYTF.

The chain uses TRBV7-2 and TRBJ2-1, with 7 positions matching TRBD2. With 1 base clipped from V and 7 bases from J, the junction kept 10 bases outside the gene matches. CDR3 length: 16 residues. In germline, CDR1 is SGHTA, CDR2 FQGNSA. The DNA of the CDR3 is TGTGCCAGCAGCTTAGTTCCGGGGGGAGAGTGGAATGAGCAGTTCTTC. Residues: CASSLVPGGEWNEQFF.

The J gene is TRBJ2-2, the V gene TRBV20-1, with D unclear. V lost 3 bases and J 1 base, leaving 15 bases between the germline ends. This CDR3 spans 16 amino acids. Germline CDR1 DFQATT, CDR2 SNEGSKA (reference sequence). The CDR3 loop is CSASDRSLLNTGELFF. The DNA of the CDR3 is TGCAGTGCTAGTGACCGGTCCCTCCTGAACACCGGGGAGCTGTTTTTT.

This clone is a singleton in its sample. The V and J genes are TRBV5-1 and TRBJ2-1, with 11 bases lining up with TRBD2. This CDR3 is 16 amino acids long. V gave up 1 base and J gave up 10 bases; unmatched junction bases: 10. Germline values: CDR1 SGHRS, CDR2 YFSETQ. The CDR3 region is CASSLRLAGSLGEQFF. The CDR3 bases are TGCGCCAGCAGCTTGAGACTAGCGGGGAGTCTTGGGGAGCAGTTCTTC.

The J gene is TRBJ1-6, the V gene TRBV9; 11 bases line up with TRBD1. V trimming: 0 bases; J trimming: 1 base; junction bases outside the gene matches: 3. The CDR3 extends over 18 amino acids. Germline-derived CDR1 and CDR2 are SGDLS and YYNGEE. In DNA form, the CDR3 reads TGTGCCAGCAGCGTAGGGACAGGGGGCACTTCCTATAATTCACCCCTCCACTTT. Its translation is CASSVGTGGTSYNSPLHF.

This clone was recorded at least ten times. The chain links TRBV12-5 to TRBJ2-1, with a tentative D call TRBD2 (6 bases). The CDR3 has 16 amino acids. Germline V CDR1 and CDR2: LGHNT, FRNRAP. V lost 4 bases to trimming and J lost 4 bases, with 17 bases between them. The CDR3 spells CASGSSTSTLYNEQFF. DNA of the CDR3: TGTGCTAGTGGTTCCTCGACTAGTACCTTATACAATGAGCAGTTCTTC.

The chain is built from TRBV6-1 and TRBJ2-3; weak D call: TRBD1 (7 bases). The CDR3 has 18 amino acids. Germline loops: CDR1 MNHNS, CDR2 SASEGT. V was cut by 2 bases and J by 3 bases, with 21 bases left in between. The CDR3 reads CASSERLEGAGRTDTQYF. The CDR3 DNA reads as TGTGCCAGCAGTGAAAGACTCGAGGGGGCGGGACGGACAGATACGCAGTATTTT.

The rearrangement joins TRBV18 to TRBJ2-2; D ambiguous. V dropped 3 bases and J dropped 6 bases, with 5 bases sitting between them. Per the germline V gene, CDR1 is KGHSH and CDR2 is LQKENI. The CDR3 consists of 12 residues. CDR3 amino acids: CASSPDSGELFF. CDR3 nucleotides: TGTGCCAGCTCACCCGACTCCGGGGAGCTGTTTTTT. The complete variable domain, with remaining parts taken from reference TRBV18 and TRBJ2-2, reads NAGVMQNPRHLVRRRGQEARLRCSPMKGHSHVYWYRQLPEEGLKFMVYLQKENIIDESGMPKERFSAEFPKEGPSILRIQQVVRGDSAAYFCASSPDSGELFFGEGSRLTVL.

The rearrangement uses TRBV19 and TRBJ2-7; TRBD1 agrees at 7 bases. In germline, CDR1 is LNHDA, CDR2 SQIVND (reference sequence). This CDR3 region has 15 residues. With 6 bases clipped from V and 2 bases from J, the junction kept 10 bases outside the gene matches. The CDR3, as DNA: TGTGCCAGTAGGGCCCCTGGGACAGCCCCCTACGAGCAGTACTTC. As protein: CASRAPGTAPYEQYF.

The chain combines TRBV28 with TRBJ2-3; TRBD2 matches 11 bases. Germline assignment: CDR1 MDHEN and CDR2 SYDVKM. V shed 6 bases and J 1 base; nucleotides not matched to a gene: 12. The CDR3 is made up of 18 amino acids. In DNA, the CDR3 is TGTGCCAGCAGCCCAACTAGCGGGAGACTTGGAGGCACAGATACGCAGTATTTT. This sequence encodes CASSPTSGRLGGTDTQYF.

The rearrangement uses TRBV27 and TRBJ1-1; a weak D match, TRBD1 (6 bases). The germline V and J ends were trimmed by 5 bases and 3 bases, with 13 bases remaining between them. CDR3 length equals 14 residues. The V gene's germline CDR1 is MNHEY and CDR2 SMNVEV (reference sequence). In DNA form, the CDR3 reads TGTGCCAGCAGTCTACAGGGCTGGGACACTGAAGCTTTCTTT. Translated: CASSLQGWDTEAFF.

The chain employs TRBV7-2 and TRBJ1-6, with 7 bases fitting TRBD1. V shed 5 bases, J shed 8 bases, and the junction held 12 bases outside the gene matches. Germline V gene sequence: CDR1 SGHTA, CDR2 FQGNSA. CDR3 length equals 16 residues. The CDR3 here is CASSPPGQVGDSPLHF. The CDR3 nucleotides read TGTGCCAGCAGCCCACCCGGACAGGTGGGGGATTCACCCCTCCACTTT.

V is TRBV18 and J is TRBJ2-5; D is possibly TRBD1 (6 bases). Germline CDR1 reads KGHSH; CDR2 reads LQKENI. The CDR3 extends over 13 amino acids. V dropped 4 bases and J dropped 1 base, with 7 bases sitting between them. CDR3 bases: TGTGCCAGCTCACGGGACATCCAAGAGACCCAGTACTTC. This sequence encodes CASSRDIQETQYF.

This clone has a single count. The chain has TRBV5-8 and TRBJ1-5; 10 nucleotides match TRBD1. The CDR3 totals 13 residues. Germline assignment: CDR1 SGHTS and CDR2 YDEGEE. Trimming at V came to 5 bases and at J to 7 bases, leaving 3 bases not matched to a gene. The CDR3 nucleotides read TGTGCCAGCAGGGACAGGGGGTCACAGCCCCAGCATTTT. Residues: CASRDRGSQPQHF.

The chain couples TRBV27 to TRBJ1-2; D not certain. Germline V CDR1 and CDR2: MNHEY, SMNVEV (reference sequence). This CDR3 is 13 amino acids long. Trimming took off 5 bases at V and 5 bases at J, with 12 bases between the two ends. CDR3 nucleotide sequence: TGTGCCAGCAGTCCTCAGAGCGTGTATGGCTACACCTTC. Its protein product is CASSPQSVYGYTF.